A selection of T cell receptor beta chains follows, all from one sample in a study of cytomegalovirus exposure and HLA in healthy donors. The method was immunoSEQ multiplex PCR; TCRdb's version includes in-frame clones alone and lacks a portion of them. The sample carries under 150,000 clones, roughly three fifths recorded once. Sequenced material: PBMCs. All receptors derive from a woman between 40 and 55 years old in good health and CMV-seronegative. Both conserved end residues are trimmed from each CDR3.

TRBJ2-2	TRBV7-2	ASSSRGFNTGELF
TRBJ2-6	TRBV5-1	ASSYTVSGANVLT
TRBJ1-1	TRBV4-2	ASSHADGTEAF
TRBJ2-2	TRBV27	ASSLEGRGTGELF
TRBJ2-1	TRBV2	ASSASGMGNEQF
TRBJ2-7	TRBV5-1	ASSPTGLAGEEQY
TRBJ2-7	TRBV6-5	ASSYAKQGWEQY
TRBJ1-1	TRBV7-6	ASSLGQNTEAF
TRBJ1-3	TRBV7-3	ASSLTGSLSSGNTIY
TRBJ1-5	TRBV2	ASLHDRGPHQPQH
TRBJ2-7	TRBV6-5	ASTKSRGSYEQY
TRBJ2-3	TRBV19	ASSPDRAPDTQY
TRBJ1-1	TRBV19	ASSTGNTEAF
TRBJ2-7	TRBV27	ASSSQRQAGRLMGSEQY
TRBJ2-7	TRBV5-6	ASSPGTGHAYEQY
TRBJ1-1	TRBV5-1	ASSKGQGWTTEAF
TRBJ2-1	TRBV5-1	ASSLRSSYNEQF
TRBJ2-3	TRBV7-9	ASSLVNLAGRDTQY
TRBJ2-1	TRBV9	ASGGGTLYNEQF
TRBJ1-1	TRBV19	ASSPPPRLANTEAF
TRBJ2-1	TRBV19	ASSIGGEPKQF
TRBJ2-1	TRBV7-3	ASSRSGGRYNEQF
TRBJ1-4	TRBV9	ASNRDVGEKLF
TRBJ1-5	TRBV19	ASSIGRQGAQYSNQPQH
TRBJ2-7	TRBV28	ASSLSPGQGAYEQY
TRBJ2-3	TRBV7-2	ASTELAGRGSTQY
TRBJ2-5	TRBV10-3	AISESGGPQETQY
TRBJ1-1	TRBV29-1	SVEGGRGNTEAF
TRBJ2-5	TRBV7-2	ASSSDRYQETQY
TRBJ1-4	TRBV18	ASSPADRMGEKLF
TRBJ1-6	TRBV5-8	ASSLRTAYNSPLH
TRBJ1-2	TRBV5-1	ASSLTSKPYGYT
TRBJ1-4	TRBV29-1	SVQIQTNEKLF
TRBJ1-6	TRBV7-3	ASSLYPGHSSPLH
TRBJ1-1	TRBV5-4	ASSLTNIEAF
TRBJ1-1	TRBV6-5	ASSYGRNTEAF
TRBJ2-1	TRBV27	ASSLSGESTINEQF
TRBJ1-1	TRBV9	ASSLLDTMNTEAF
TRBJ2-7	TRBV11-3	ASSPDRRSFYEQY
TRBJ1-1	TRBV30	AWRGQGNTEAF
TRBJ1-2	TRBV5-5	ASSSSGQRNGYT
TRBJ2-5	TRBV28	ASGLQETQY
TRBJ1-2	TRBV4-2	ASSPRQDSRGYT
TRBJ1-2	TRBV29-1	SVGGDRAHGYT
TRBJ1-2	TRBV9	ASSVDGTASYGYT
TRBJ2-5	TRBV28	ASSPGRGAETQY
TRBJ2-2	TRBV5-6	ASSWGTGDTGELF
TRBJ2-7	TRBV5-4	ASSLEIQGFHEQY
TRBJ1-2	TRBV27	ASSLEYQGFYGYT
TRBJ2-1	TRBV13	ASTIAGGPYNEQF
TRBJ2-7	TRBV5-1	ASSLEGGTGVYEQY
TRBJ2-7	TRBV2	ASSEARGIDEQY
TRBJ1-1	TRBV5-1	ASSEGTNTEAF